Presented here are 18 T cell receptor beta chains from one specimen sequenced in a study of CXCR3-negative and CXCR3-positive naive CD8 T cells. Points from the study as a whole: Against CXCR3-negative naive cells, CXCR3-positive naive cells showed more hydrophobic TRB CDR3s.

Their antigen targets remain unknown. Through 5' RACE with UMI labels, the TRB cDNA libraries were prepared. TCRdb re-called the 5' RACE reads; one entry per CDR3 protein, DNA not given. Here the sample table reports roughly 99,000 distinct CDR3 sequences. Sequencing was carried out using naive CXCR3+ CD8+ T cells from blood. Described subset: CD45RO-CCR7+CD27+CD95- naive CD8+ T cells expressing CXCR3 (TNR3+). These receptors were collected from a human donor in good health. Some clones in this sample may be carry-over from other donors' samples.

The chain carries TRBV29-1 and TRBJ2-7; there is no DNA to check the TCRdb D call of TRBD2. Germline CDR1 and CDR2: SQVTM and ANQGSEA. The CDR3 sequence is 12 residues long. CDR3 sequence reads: CSVGTDSYEQYF.

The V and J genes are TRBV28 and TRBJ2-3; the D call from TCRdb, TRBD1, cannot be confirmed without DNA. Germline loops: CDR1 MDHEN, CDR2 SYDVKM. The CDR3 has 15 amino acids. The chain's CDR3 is CASSFSQGFTDTQYF.

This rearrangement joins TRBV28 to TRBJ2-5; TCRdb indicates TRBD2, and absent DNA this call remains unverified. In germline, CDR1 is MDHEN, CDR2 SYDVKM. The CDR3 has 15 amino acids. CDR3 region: CASSPSAALGETQYF.

The CDR3 is CASSHDSYEQYF. The chain links TRBV14 to TRBJ2-7. CDR1 is SGHDN, CDR2 FVKESK, per germline. The CDR3 runs to 12 residues.

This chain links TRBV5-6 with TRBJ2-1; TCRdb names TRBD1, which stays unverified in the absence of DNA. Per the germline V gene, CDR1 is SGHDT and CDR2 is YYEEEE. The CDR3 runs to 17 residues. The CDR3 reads CASSLGWSGTGGGEQFF.

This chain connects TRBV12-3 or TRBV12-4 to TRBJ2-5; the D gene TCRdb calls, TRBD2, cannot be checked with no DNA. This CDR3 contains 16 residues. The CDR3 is CASSNIAGGIQETQYF.

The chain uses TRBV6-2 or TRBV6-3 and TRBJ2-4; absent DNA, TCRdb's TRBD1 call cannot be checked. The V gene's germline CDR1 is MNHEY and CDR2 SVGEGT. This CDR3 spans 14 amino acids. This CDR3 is CASSPLEGKNIQYF.

The CDR3: CASSLASRSMNTEAFF. The chain combines TRBV7-2 with TRBJ1-1. The CDR3 sequence is 16 residues long. Germline CDR1 reads SGHTA; CDR2 reads FQGNSA.

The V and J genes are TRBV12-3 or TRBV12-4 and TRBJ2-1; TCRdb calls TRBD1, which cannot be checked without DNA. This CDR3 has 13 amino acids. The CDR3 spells CASTRDTNNEQFF.

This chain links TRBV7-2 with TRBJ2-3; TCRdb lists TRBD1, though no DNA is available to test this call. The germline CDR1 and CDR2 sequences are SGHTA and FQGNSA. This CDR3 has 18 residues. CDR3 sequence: CASSLLVTGQGVTDTQYF.

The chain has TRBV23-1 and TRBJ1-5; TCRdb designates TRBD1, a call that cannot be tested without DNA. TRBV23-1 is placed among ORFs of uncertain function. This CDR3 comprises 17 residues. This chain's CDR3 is CASSQPRGRASNQPQHF.

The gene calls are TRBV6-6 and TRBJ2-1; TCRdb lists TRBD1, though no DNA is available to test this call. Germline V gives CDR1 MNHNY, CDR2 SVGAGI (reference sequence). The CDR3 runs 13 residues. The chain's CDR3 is CASSYFRDNEQFF.

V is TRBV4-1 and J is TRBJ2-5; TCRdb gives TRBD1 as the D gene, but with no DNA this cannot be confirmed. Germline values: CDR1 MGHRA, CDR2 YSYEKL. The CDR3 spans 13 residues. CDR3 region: CASRGLDWETQYF.

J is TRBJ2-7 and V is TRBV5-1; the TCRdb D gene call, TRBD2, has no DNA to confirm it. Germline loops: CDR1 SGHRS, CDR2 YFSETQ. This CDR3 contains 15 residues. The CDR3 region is CASSLRGGGGYEQYF.

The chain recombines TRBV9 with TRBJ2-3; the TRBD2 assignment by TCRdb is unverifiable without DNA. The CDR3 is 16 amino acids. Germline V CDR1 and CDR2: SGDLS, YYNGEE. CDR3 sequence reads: CASSEHSGGQADTQYF.

This chain's CDR3 is CSVEAGTQNYGYTF. This rearrangement joins TRBV29-1 to TRBJ1-2; the D call of TRBD1 rests on TCRdb alone, since no DNA is present to check it. The CDR3 runs to 14 residues. Germline assignment: CDR1 SQVTM and CDR2 ANQGSEA.

The CDR3 is CASSVDSYEQYF. The V call is TRBV7-9, the J call TRBJ2-7; TCRdb names TRBD1, which stays unverified in the absence of DNA. Germline-derived CDR1 and CDR2 are SEHNR and FQNEAQ (reference sequence). This CDR3 is 12 amino acids long.

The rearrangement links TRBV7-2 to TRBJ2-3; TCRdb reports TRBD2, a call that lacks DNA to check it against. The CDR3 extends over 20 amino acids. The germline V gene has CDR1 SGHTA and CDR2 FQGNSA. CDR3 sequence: CASSLRVFGRAITITDTQYF.